Included here is one TCR beta chain sequence, with context. The data are from a study of OX40 agonist ivuxolimab in advanced cancers. Sequenced by immunoSEQ multiplex PCR; TCRdb stores in-frame clones only, minus some. Of some 54,000 clones listed, approximately 91% are singletons. The CDR3 loop spans 14 amino acids. Germline V lookup: CDR1 SEHNR, CDR2 FQNEAQ (reference sequence). Trimming cost V 1 base and J 6 bases, with 10 bases left between them. The chain employs TRBV7-9 and TRBJ2-1, with D perhaps matching TRBD2 (5 bases). The material was CD4+ or CD8+ T cells sorted from blood, obtained in a trial of the OX40 agonist ivuxolimab. The clonotype originates from an adult with an advanced solid tumor such as melanoma, head and neck, liver or kidney cancer. Here the CDR3 reads CASSLGGIGNEQFF. CDR3 coding DNA: TGTGCCAGCAGCTTAGGAGGGATCGGCAATGAGCAGTTCTTC.